The sequence of this TCR beta chain was determined in a study of CD8+ T cells in alopecia areata. CDR3 size: 15 residues. Trimming removed 4 bases from V and 2 bases from J; junction bases left unmatched: 3. Looked up from germline, CDR1 is SGHNT and CDR2 is YYREEE (reference sequence). This clone was detected a few times. The antigen is not known. Investigators isolated RNA and reverse transcribed it into cDNA to act as the sequencing template. The table came from immunoSEQ multiplex PCR; TCRdb's copy has only in-frame clones and leaves some out. This sample has tens of thousands of clones; 45% to 60% occur once, and the top ten carry roughly 6%. Points from the study as a whole: It was less clear whether patients shared TCRs than it was in mice, possibly because of HLA. The study also sequences resident alphabeta T cells of normal skin in scalp samples.

Sequenced sample: NKG2D-high CD8+ T cells sorted from blood. This clonotype originated in a human donor with alopecia areata. This rearrangement joins TRBV5-4 to TRBJ2-1; 10 bases fit TRBD2. CDR3 bases: TGTGCCAGCAGCCAAACTAGCGGGGCCTACAATGAGCAGTTCTTC. This translates into CASSQTSGAYNEQFF. The whole variable domain, filled in from reference TRBV5-4 and TRBJ2-1, reads ETGVTQSPTHLIKTRGQQVTLRCSSQSGHNTVSWYQQALGQGPQFIFQYYREEENGRGNFPPRFSGLQFPNYSSELNVNALELDDSALYLCASSQTSGAYNEQFFGPGTRLTVL.